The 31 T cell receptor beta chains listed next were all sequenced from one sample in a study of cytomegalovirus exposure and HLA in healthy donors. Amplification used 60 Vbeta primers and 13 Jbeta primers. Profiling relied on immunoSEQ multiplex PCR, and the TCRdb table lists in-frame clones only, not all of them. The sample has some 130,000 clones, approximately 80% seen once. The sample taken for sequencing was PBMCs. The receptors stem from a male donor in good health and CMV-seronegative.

The CDR3 sequence: CASSYNGYEQYF. The CDR3 DNA reads as TGTGCCAGCAGTTACAACGGCTACGAGCAGTACTTC. The V and J genes are TRBV6-5 and TRBJ2-7; no firm D call. CDR3 length: 12 residues. Germline V gene lookup returns CDR1 MNHEY and CDR2 SVGAGI. Deletions cut 2 bases from V and 3 bases from J, with 5 bases between.

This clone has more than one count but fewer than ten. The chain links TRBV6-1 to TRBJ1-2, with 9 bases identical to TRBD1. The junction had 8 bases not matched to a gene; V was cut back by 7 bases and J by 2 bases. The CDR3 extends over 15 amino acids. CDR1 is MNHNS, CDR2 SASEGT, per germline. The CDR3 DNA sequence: TGTGCCAGCACTGCCCGGACAGGGGTAAACTATGGCTACACCTTC. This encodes CASTARTGVNYGYTF.

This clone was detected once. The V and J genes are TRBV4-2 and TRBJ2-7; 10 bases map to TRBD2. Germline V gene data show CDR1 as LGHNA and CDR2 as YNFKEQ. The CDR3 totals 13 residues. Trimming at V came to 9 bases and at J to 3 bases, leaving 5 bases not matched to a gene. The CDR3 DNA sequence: TGTGCCAGTAGAACTAGCGGGAACTACGAGCAGTACTTC. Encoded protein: CASRTSGNYEQYF.

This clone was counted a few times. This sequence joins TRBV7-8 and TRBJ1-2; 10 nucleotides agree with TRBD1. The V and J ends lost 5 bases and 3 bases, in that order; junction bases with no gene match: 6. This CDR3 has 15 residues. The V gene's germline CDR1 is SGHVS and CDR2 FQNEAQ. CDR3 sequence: CASSPPGTGDYGYTF. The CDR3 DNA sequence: TGTGCCAGCAGCCCCCCCGGGACAGGGGACTATGGCTACACCTTC.

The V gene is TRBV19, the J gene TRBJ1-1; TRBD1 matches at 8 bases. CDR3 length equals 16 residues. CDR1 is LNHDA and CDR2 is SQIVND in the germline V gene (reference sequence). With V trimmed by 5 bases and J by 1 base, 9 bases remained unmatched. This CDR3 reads CASSPWTGSRNTEAFF. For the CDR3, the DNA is TGTGCCAGTAGTCCCTGGACAGGGTCGAGGAACACTGAAGCTTTCTTT.

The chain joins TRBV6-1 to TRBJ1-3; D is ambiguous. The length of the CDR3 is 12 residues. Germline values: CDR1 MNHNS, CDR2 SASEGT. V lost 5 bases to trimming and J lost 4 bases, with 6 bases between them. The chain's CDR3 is CASSKSGNTIYF. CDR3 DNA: TGTGCCAGCAGTAAAAGCGGAAACACCATATATTTT.

This CDR3 reads CASSLTGGINEKLFF. CDR3 nucleotides: TGTGCCAGCAGCTTAACAGGAGGGATTAATGAAAAACTGTTTTTT. The gene calls are TRBV7-3 and TRBJ1-4; D ambiguous. CDR3 size: 15 residues. CDR1 is SGHTA, CDR2 FQGTGA, per germline. V lost 0 bases and J 4 bases, leaving 9 bases between the germline ends.

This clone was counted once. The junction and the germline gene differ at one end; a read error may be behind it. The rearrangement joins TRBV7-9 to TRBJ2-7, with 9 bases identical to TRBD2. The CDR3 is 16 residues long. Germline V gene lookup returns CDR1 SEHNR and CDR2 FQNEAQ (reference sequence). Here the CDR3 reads CSSSQILSGGRDEQYF. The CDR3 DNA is TGTTCCAGCAGCCAGATACTAAGCGGGGGGCGAGACGAGCAGTACTTC.

The DNA of the CDR3 is TGTGCCAGCAGTGACGTAATGGACACGGACATTCAGTACTTC. It translates to CASSDVMDTDIQYF. The V gene is TRBV25-1, the J gene TRBJ2-4; D is perhaps TRBD1 (5 bases). CDR1 is MGHDK and CDR2 is SYGVNS in the germline V gene. CDR3 length equals 14 residues. V lost 3 bases, J lost 8 bases, and 14 bases lay in between. Full variable domain (missing parts from reference TRBV25-1 and TRBJ2-4): EADIYQTPRYLVIGTGKKITLECSQTMGHDKMYWYQQDPGMELHLIHYSYGVNSTEKGDLSSESTVSRIRTEHFPLTLESARPSHTSQYLCASSDVMDTDIQYFGAGTRLSVL.

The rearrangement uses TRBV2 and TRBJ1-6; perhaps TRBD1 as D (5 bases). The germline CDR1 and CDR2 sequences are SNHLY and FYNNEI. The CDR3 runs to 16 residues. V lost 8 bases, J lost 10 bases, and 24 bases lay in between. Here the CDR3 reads CASSSSGAVSGSPLHF. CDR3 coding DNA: TGTGCCAGCTCCTCGAGCGGGGCAGTCAGTGGCTCACCCCTCCACTTT.

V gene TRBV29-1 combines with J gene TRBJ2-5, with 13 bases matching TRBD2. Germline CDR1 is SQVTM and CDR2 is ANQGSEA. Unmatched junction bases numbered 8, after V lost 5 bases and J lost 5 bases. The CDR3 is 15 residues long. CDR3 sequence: CSVRGLAGLWETQYF. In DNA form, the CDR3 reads TGCAGCGTTAGGGGACTAGCGGGATTGTGGGAGACCCAGTACTTC.

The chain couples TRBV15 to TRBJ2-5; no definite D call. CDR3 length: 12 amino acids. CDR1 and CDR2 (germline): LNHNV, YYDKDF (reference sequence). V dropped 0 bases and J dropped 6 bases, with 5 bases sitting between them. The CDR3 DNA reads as TGTGCCACCAGCAGAGATTGGCAGACCCAGTACTTC. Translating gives CATSRDWQTQYF.

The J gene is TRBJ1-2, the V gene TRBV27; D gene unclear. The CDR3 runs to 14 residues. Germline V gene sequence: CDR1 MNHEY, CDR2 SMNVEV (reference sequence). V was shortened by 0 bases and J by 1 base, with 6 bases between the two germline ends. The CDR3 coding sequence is TGTGCCAGCAGTTTATCGGCCGATAACTATGGCTACACCTTC. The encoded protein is CASSLSADNYGYTF.

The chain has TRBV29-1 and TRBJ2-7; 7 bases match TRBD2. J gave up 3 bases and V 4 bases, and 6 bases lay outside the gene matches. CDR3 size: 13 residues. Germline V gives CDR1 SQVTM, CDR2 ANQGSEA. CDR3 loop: CSVGVSGGYEQYF. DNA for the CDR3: TGCAGCGTTGGAGTTTCGGGGGGCTACGAGCAGTACTTC.

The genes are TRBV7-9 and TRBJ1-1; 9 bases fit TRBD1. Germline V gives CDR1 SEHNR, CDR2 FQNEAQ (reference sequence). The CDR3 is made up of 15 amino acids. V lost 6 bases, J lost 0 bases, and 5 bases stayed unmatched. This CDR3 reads CASSPGQGMNTEAFF. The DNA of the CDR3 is TGTGCCAGCAGTCCGGGACAGGGCATGAACACTGAAGCTTTCTTT. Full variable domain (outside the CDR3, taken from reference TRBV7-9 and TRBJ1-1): DTGVSQNPRHKITKRGQNVTFRCDPISEHNRLYWYRQTLGQGPEFLTYFQNEAQLEKSRLLSDRFSAERPKGSFSTLEIQRTEQGDSAMYLCASSPGQGMNTEAFFGQGTRLTVV.

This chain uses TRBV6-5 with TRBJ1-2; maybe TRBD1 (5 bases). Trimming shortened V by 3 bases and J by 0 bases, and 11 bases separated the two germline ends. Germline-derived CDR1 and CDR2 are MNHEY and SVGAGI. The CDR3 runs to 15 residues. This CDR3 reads CASSYSTEANYGYTF. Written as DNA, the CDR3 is TGTGCCAGCAGTTATTCGACAGAAGCTAACTATGGCTACACCTTC.

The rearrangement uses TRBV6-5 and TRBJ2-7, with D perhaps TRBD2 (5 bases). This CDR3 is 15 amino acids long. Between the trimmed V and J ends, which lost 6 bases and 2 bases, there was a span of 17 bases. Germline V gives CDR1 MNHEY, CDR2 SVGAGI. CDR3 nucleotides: TGTGCCAGCAGCAGCCGGGAACCTAGAACCTACGAGCAGTACTTC. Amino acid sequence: CASSSREPRTYEQYF.

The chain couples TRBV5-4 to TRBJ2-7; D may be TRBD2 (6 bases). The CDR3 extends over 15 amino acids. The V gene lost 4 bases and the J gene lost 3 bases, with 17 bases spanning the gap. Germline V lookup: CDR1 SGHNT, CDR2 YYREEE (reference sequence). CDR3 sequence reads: CASSLPGDGRYEQYF. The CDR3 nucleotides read TGTGCCAGCAGCCTTCCGGGGGACGGTCGCTACGAGCAGTACTTC.

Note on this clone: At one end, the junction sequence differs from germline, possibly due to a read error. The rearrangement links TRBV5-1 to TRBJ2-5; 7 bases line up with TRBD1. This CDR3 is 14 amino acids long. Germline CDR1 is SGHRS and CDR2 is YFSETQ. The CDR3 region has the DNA TGCGCCAGCAGGTTGGGACAGAACCAAGAGACCCAGTACTTC. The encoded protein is CASRLGQNQETQYF.

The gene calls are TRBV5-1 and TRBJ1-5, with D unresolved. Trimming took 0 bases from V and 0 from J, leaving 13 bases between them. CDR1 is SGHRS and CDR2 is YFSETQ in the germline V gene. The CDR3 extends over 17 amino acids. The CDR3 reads CASSLAHIFNSNQPQHF. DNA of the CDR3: TGCGCCAGCAGCTTGGCCCACATATTTAATAGCAATCAGCCCCAGCATTTT.

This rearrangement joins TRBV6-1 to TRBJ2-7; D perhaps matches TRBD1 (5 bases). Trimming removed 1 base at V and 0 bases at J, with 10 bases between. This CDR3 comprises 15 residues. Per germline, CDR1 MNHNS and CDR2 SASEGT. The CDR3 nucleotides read TGTGCCAGCAGTGAAGGAGACAGTTACTCCTACGAGCAGTACTTC. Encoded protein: CASSEGDSYSYEQYF.

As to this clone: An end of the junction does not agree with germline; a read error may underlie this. The CDR3 sequence is CASSSAGANGLTF. The CDR3 DNA is TGCGCCAGCTCGTCTGCTGGGGCCAACGGCCTGACTTTC. This chain connects TRBV10-2 to TRBJ2-6, with D possibly matching TRBD1 (5 bases). CDR1 is WSHSY and CDR2 is SAAADI in the germline V gene. The CDR3 sequence is 13 residues long.

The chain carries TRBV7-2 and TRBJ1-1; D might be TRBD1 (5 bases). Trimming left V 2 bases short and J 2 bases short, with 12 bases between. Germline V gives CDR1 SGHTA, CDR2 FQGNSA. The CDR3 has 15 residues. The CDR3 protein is CASSLTLDSNTEAFF. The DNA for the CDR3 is TGTGCCAGCAGCTTAACCCTAGACAGTAACACTGAAGCTTTCTTT.

DNA of the CDR3: TGTGCCAGCAGCTTCCCGGACAGGGGCGCGAACGAGCAGTACTTC. Translating it yields CASSFPDRGANEQYF. V and J are TRBV5-4 and TRBJ2-7, with 9 bases that match TRBD1. The germline CDR1 and CDR2 sequences are SGHNT and YYREEE (reference sequence). This CDR3 is 15 amino acids long. V was pared by 2 bases and J by 5 bases, with 8 bases of the junction left unmatched.

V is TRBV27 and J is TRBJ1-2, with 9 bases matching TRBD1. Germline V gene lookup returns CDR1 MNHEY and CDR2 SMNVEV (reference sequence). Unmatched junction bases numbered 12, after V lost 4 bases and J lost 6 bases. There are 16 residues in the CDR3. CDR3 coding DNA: TGTGCCAGCAGTTCACGACAGGGGGAAAGAGATCATGGCTACACCTTC. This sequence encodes CASSSRQGERDHGYTF.

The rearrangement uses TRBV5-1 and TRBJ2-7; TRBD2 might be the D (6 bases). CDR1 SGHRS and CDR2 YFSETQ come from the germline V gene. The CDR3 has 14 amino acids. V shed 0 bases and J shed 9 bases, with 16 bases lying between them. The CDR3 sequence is CASSLESAGTGQYF. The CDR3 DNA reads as TGCGCCAGCAGCTTGGAGAGTGCGGGGACGGGGCAGTACTTC. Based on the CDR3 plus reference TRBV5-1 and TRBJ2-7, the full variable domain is KAGVTQTPRYLIKTRGQQVTLSCSPISGHRSVSWYQQTPGQGLQFLFEYFSETQRNKGNFPGRFSGRQFSNSRSEMNVSTLELGDSALYLCASSLESAGTGQYFGPGTRLTVT.

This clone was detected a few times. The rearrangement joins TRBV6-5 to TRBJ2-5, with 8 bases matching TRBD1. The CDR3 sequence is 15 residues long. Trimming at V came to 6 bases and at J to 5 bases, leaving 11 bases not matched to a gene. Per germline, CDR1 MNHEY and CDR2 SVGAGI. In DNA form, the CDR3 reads TGTGCCAGCAGGCGGCGGACAGGGTCGAGCGAGACCCAGTACTTC. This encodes CASRRRTGSSETQYF.

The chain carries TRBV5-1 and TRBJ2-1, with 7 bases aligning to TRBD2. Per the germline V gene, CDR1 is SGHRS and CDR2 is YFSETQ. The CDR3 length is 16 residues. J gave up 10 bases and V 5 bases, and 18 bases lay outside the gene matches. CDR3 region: CASREGQALSGGEQFF. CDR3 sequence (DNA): TGCGCCAGCAGGGAAGGCCAGGCGCTCTCCGGGGGGGAGCAGTTCTTC.

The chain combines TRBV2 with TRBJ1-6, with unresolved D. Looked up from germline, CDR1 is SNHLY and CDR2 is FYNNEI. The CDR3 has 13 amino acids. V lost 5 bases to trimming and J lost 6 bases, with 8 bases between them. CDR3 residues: CASSSSSNSPLHF. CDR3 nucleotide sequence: TGTGCCAGCAGTTCGTCCAGTAATTCACCCCTCCACTTT. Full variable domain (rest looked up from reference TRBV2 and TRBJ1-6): EPEVTQTPSHQVTQMGQEVILRCVPISNHLYFYWYRQILGQKVEFLVSFYNNEISEKSEIFDDQFSVERPDGSNFTLKIRSTKLEDSAMYFCASSSSSNSPLHFGNGTRLTVT.

The CDR3 sequence is CASSSHLGRGTGELFF. As DNA, the CDR3 is TGTGCCAGCAGCTCACACCTCGGACGGGGCACCGGGGAGCTGTTTTTT. The gene calls are TRBV7-2 and TRBJ2-2, with D possibly matching TRBD2 (5 bases). CDR1 and CDR2 from the germline V gene are SGHTA and FQGNSA. The CDR3 runs 16 residues. Trimming took off 4 bases at V and 4 bases at J, with 16 bases between the two ends.

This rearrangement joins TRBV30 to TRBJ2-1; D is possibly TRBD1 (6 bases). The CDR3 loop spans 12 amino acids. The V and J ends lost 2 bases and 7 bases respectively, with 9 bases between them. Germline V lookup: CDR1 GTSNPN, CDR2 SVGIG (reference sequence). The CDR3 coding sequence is TGTGCCTGGAGTTGGGGGCTTAATGAGCAGTTCTTC. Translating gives CAWSWGLNEQFF.